This entry concerns a single T cell receptor (beta chain). The antigen is undetermined. The data belong to a study of early stage breast cancer tumors. Study results and limitations: In 14 of 16 patients, blood comparison separated tumor from normal breast.

The table came from immunoSEQ multiplex PCR; TCRdb's copy has only in-frame clones and leaves some out. Counted here are about 53,000 clones, under 95% occurring once; the ten biggest clones make up more than 4%. Per germline, CDR1 SGHNT and CDR2 YYREEE (reference sequence). J lost 1 base, V lost 3 bases, and 7 bases had no gene match. CDR3 length equals 15 residues. Sequenced sample: blood. The rearrangement joins TRBV5-4 to TRBJ2-7, with TRBD1 matching over 7 bases. This receptor was taken from a person between 65 and 79 years old with breast cancer. The CDR3 protein is CASSSPGTASYEQYF. The CDR3 DNA sequence: TGTGCCAGCAGCTCCCCCGGGACAGCTTCCTACGAGCAGTACTTC.